A selection of T cell receptor beta chains follows, all from one sample in a study of cytomegalovirus exposure and HLA in healthy donors. Assay: immunoSEQ multiplex PCR; the TCRdb copy retains only in-frame clones and omits some. Of some 100,000 clones in the sample, around 76% were seen once. Sequencing was performed on PBMCs. Every receptor here comes from a middle-aged woman in good health and CMV-seropositive. Each CDR3 is given with its conserved first and last residue. The order of the fields is D gene, clone size, V gene, J gene, CDR3 protein, CDR3 DNA. The D gene is left open where the match is weak. Size tells how often a clone was seen (once, few, many) or the class of an expanded clone, and some rows leave it out.

>TRBD1|once|TRBV6-1|TRBJ2-1
CASSDFRDRGREQFF
TGTGCCAGCAGTGACTTCCGGGACAGGGGACGTGAGCAGTTCTTC
>-|-|TRBV7-9|TRBJ1-6
CASSFSDWNSPLHF
TGTGCCAGCAGCTTCTCTGACTGGAATTCACCCCTCCACTTT
>-|-|TRBV7-6|TRBJ1-3
CASSGWEGTGNTIYF
TGTGCCAGCAGCGGCTGGGAGGGAACTGGAAACACCATATATTTT
>TRBD1|-|TRBV5-1|TRBJ1-6
CASSLAGTGSSPLHF
TGCGCCAGCAGCTTGGCCGGGACAGGGAGTTCACCCCTCCACTTT
>-|-|TRBV2|TRBJ1-1
CASRLGGGRWTEAFF
TGTGCCAGCAGGCTCGGGGGGGGCAGGTGGACTGAAGCTTTCTTT
>TRBD1|-|TRBV30|TRBJ1-2
CAWSRTGTYGYTF
TGTGCCTGGAGCAGGACAGGGACCTATGGCTACACCTTC
>-|-|TRBV4-2|TRBJ2-5
CASSQDFTDQETQYF
TGTGCCAGCAGCCAAGATTTTACAGACCAAGAGACCCAGTACTTC
>TRBD2|few|TRBV14|TRBJ2-3
CASSHPPLAGVTDTQYF
TGTGCCAGCAGCCACCCTCCCCTAGCGGGGGTTACAGATACGCAGTATTTT
>-|once|TRBV25-1|TRBJ1-1
CASSESRGRNTEAFF
TGTGCCAGCAGTGAGTCCAGGGGCCGAAACACTGAAGCTTTCTTT
>-|-|TRBV18|TRBJ2-1
CASSPPGDNEQFF
TGTGCCAGCTCACCACCAGGGGACAATGAGCAGTTCTTC
>TRBD1|-|TRBV7-9|TRBJ1-1
CSSSDRDPRAEAFF
TGTTCCAGCAGCGACAGGGACCCCCGCGCTGAAGCTTTCTTT
>-|-|TRBV7-8|TRBJ1-2
CASSWDTRGYTF
TGTGCCAGCAGCTGGGACACGAGGGGCTACACCTTC
>-|few|TRBV4-1|TRBJ2-7
CASSQYSGRNEQYF
TGCGCCAGCAGCCAGTATTCGGGTCGCAACGAGCAGTACTTC
>TRBD1|-|TRBV7-9|TRBJ1-2
CASSPPSSDRGRGYTF
TGTGCCAGCAGCCCCCCCTCCTCGGACAGGGGTCGTGGCTACACCTTC
>TRBD2|once|TRBV7-8|TRBJ2-3
CASSWGTSGIREYF
TGTGCCAGCAGCTGGGGAACTAGCGGGATCCGGGAGTATTTT
>-|-|TRBV29-1|TRBJ2-7
CSVAPEYYEQYF
TGCAGCGTTGCCCCGGAGTACTACGAGCAGTACTTC
>-|-|TRBV6-4|TRBJ2-5
CASSDSASASETQYF
TGTGCCAGCAGTGACTCGGCTAGCGCTAGTGAGACCCAGTACTTC
>TRBD1|-|TRBV5-1|TRBJ2-1
CASADRVYNEQFF
TGCGCCAGCGCCGACAGGGTCTACAATGAGCAGTTCTTC
>-|few|TRBV10-3|TRBJ1-4
CAISEGAVNEKLFF
TGTGCCATCAGTGAGGGGGCAGTTAATGAAAAACTGTTTTTT
>TRBD1|-|TRBV5-3|TRBJ1-4
CARRGGQGAGKLFF
TGTGCCAGAAGGGGGGGACAGGGGGCAGGAAAACTGTTTTTT
>-|-|TRBV27|TRBJ1-2
CASSLGTGRNYGYTF
TGTGCCAGCAGTTTAGGTACAGGGCGGAACTATGGCTACACCTTC
>TRBD1|-|TRBV19|TRBJ1-3
CATGTGGNTIYF
TGTGCCACCGGGACAGGGGGAAACACCATATATTTT
>-|-|TRBV5-8|TRBJ1-3
CASSLGQGNTIYF
TGTGCCAGCAGCTTGGGCCAGGGAAACACCATATATTTT
>-|once|TRBV2|TRBJ1-1
CASRRDKGNTEAFF
TGTGCCAGCAGAAGGGACAAGGGGAACACTGAAGCTTTCTTT
>TRBD2|-|TRBV6-1|TRBJ2-1
CASSGTSGGANEQFF
TGTGCCAGCAGTGGGACTAGCGGGGGGGCCAATGAGCAGTTCTTC
>TRBD2|-|TRBV6-5|TRBJ2-7
CASSILAGAVYEQYF
TGTGCCAGCAGTATCCTAGCGGGGGCTGTCTACGAGCAGTACTTC
>-|-|TRBV6-6|TRBJ1-6
CASSYIGLGNSPLHF
TGTGCCAGCAGTTACATCGGGTTAGGTAATTCACCCCTCCACTTT
>-|-|TRBV6-5|TRBJ1-4
CASSFLGATNEKLFF
TGTGCCAGCAGTTTCCTCGGGGCAACTAATGAAAAACTGTTTTTT
>TRBD2|-|TRBV6-1|TRBJ2-5
CASSEMGLAGGEETQYF
TGTGCCAGCAGTGAAATGGGACTAGCGGGGGGAGAAGAGACCCAGTACTTC
>-|-|TRBV23-1|TRBJ1-2
CASSQFLSPHYGYTF
TGCGCCAGCAGTCAATTCCTATCCCCCCACTATGGCTACACCTTC
>TRBD1|-|TRBV4-1|TRBJ2-1
CASSPGTGGHNEQFF
TGCGCCAGCAGCCCTGGGACAGGGGGCCACAATGAGCAGTTCTTC
>TRBD1|-|TRBV5-1|TRBJ1-5
CASSVQGGGNQPQHF
TGCGCCAGCAGCGTACAGGGGGGCGGCAATCAGCCCCAGCATTTT
>-|-|TRBV5-1|TRBJ1-1
CASSRGQTTNTEAFF
TGCGCCAGCAGCCGTGGACAGACGACGAACACTGAAGCTTTCTTT
>TRBD2|once|TRBV5-6|TRBJ2-5
CASSRGEGQETQYF
TGTGCCAGCAGTCGAGGGGAGGGGCAAGAGACCCAGTACTTC
>-|once|TRBV6-1|TRBJ1-1
CASSVDRNTEAFF
TGTGCCAGCAGTGTGGACAGGAACACTGAAGCTTTCTTT
>-|-|TRBV6-6|TRBJ1-6
CASRTGNSPLHF
TGTGCCAGCAGGACGGGGAATTCACCCCTCCACTTT
>TRBD1|-|TRBV19|TRBJ1-1
CASSRWTGGNTEAFF
TGTGCCAGTAGTAGATGGACAGGCGGAAACACTGAAGCTTTCTTT
>TRBD1|once|TRBV27|TRBJ1-2
CASRTTTGGLGGYTF
TGTGCCAGCAGGACGACGACAGGGGGCTTGGGGGGCTACACCTTC
>-|-|TRBV6-1|TRBJ2-2
CASSAYRSTGELFF
TGTGCCAGCAGTGCCTACAGGTCCACCGGGGAGCTGTTTTTT
>-|once|TRBV15|TRBJ1-1
CATSRETAKNTEAFF
TGTGCCACCAGCAGAGAGACAGCAAAGAACACTGAAGCTTTCTTT
>-|few|TRBV28|TRBJ2-7
CASSPYPQGRFEQYF
TGTGCCAGCAGTCCCTACCCGCAGGGAAGATTCGAGCAGTACTTC
>-|-|TRBV2|TRBJ2-1
CASTDRAGETGEIGEQFF
TGTGCCAGCACTGACCGGGCGGGGGAGACAGGGGAAATTGGTGAGCAGTTCTTC
>TRBD2|-|TRBV5-1|TRBJ2-5
CASSLEGGRETQYF
TGCGCCAGCAGCTTGGAGGGAGGGCGCGAGACCCAGTACTTC
>-|-|TRBV11-2|TRBJ1-1
CASSLERDIGAFF
TGTGCCAGCAGCTTAGAAAGGGACATAGGGGCTTTCTTT
>-|-|TRBV29-1|TRBJ2-7
CSVAIGGTGSDEQYF
TGCAGCGTTGCCATAGGCGGGACGGGTAGCGACGAGCAGTACTTC
>-|few|TRBV4-2|TRBJ1-1
CASSPAVRRKNTEAFF
TGTGCCAGCAGCCCGGCTGTGAGGCGGAAGAACACTGAAGCTTTCTTT
>-|-|TRBV6-1|TRBJ2-3
CASSEIGTVSVNTQYF
TGTGCCAGCAGTGAAATCGGGACTGTCTCCGTAAATACGCAGTATTTT
>-|-|TRBV5-1|TRBJ1-1
CASSLLATGMNTEAFF
TGCGCCAGCAGCCTACTGGCAACGGGGATGAACACTGAAGCTTTCTTT
>TRBD1|-|TRBV27|TRBJ1-1
CASRLQGGTEAFF
TGTGCCAGCAGGCTCCAGGGGGGCACTGAAGCTTTCTTT
>TRBD1|-|TRBV30|TRBJ1-5
CAWSGTGDQPQHF
TGTGCCTGGAGTGGGACAGGGGACCAGCCCCAGCATTTT